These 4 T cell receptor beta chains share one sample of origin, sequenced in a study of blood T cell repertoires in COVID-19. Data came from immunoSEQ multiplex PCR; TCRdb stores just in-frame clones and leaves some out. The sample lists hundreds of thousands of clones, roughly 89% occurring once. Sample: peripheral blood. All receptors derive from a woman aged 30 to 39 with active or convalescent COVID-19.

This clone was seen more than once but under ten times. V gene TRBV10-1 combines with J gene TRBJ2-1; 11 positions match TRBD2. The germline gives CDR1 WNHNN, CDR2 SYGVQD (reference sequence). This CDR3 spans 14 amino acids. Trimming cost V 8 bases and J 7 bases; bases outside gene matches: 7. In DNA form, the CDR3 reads TGCGCCAGCGGAACTAGCGGGAGTCGGAATGAGCAGTTCTTC. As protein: CASGTSGSRNEQFF.

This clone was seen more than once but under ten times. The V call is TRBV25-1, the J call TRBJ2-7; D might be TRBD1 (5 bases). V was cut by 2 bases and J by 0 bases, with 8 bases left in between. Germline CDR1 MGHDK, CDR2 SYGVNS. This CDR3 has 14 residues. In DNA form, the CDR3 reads TGTGCCAGCAGTGAACTAGACAGCTCCTACGAGCAGTACTTC. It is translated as CASSELDSSYEQYF.

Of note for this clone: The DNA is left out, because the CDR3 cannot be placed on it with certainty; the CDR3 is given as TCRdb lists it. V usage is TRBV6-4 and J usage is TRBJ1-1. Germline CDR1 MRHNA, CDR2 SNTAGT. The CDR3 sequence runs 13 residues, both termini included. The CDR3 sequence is CASSTSVNTEAFF.

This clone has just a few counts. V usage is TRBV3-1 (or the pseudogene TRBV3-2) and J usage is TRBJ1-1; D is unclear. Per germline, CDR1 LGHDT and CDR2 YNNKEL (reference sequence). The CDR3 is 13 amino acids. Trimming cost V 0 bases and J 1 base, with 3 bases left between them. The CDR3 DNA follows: TGTGCCAGCAGCCAAGAACAGAACACTGAAGCTTTCTTT. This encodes CASSQEQNTEAFF.